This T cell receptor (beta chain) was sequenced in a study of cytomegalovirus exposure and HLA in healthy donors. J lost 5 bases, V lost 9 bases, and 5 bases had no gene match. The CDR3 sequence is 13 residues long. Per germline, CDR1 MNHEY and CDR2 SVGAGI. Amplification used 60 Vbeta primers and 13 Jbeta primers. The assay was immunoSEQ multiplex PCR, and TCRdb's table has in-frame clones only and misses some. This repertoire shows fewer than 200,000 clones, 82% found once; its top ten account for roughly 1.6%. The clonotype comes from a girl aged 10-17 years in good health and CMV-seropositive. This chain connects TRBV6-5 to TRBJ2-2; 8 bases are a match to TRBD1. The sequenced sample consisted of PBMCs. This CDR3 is CASQGAITGELFF. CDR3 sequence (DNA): TGTGCCAGTCAGGGGGCGATAACCGGGGAGCTGTTTTTT.